These 30 T cell receptor beta chains share one sample of origin, sequenced in a study of CXCR3-negative and CXCR3-positive naive CD8 T cells. Via 5' RACE with UMI labels, TRB cDNA libraries were prepared. TCRdb reprocessed the 5' RACE reads, keeping one entry per CDR3 protein, no DNA. The sample yields tens of thousands of distinct CDR3 sequences, of which the top ten take up 1.5% to 2%. Sequencing was carried out using naive CXCR3- CD8+ T cells from blood. Documented subset: CD45RO-CCR7+CD27+CD95- naive CD8+ T cells lacking CXCR3 (TNR3-). The receptors stem from a human donor in good health. Some clones in this sample may be carry-over from other donors' samples.

This chain uses TRBV25-1 with TRBJ2-1; TCRdb gives TRBD2 as the D gene, but with no DNA this cannot be confirmed. Per the germline V gene, CDR1 is MGHDK and CDR2 is SYGVNS. The CDR3 extends over 15 amino acids. CDR3 protein: CASSYLAGAHGEQFF.

The chain carries TRBV27 and TRBJ2-2. Per germline, CDR1 MNHEY and CDR2 SMNVEV (reference sequence). The CDR3 consists of 15 residues. This chain's CDR3 is CASSQPDASTGELFF.

This chain links TRBV12-3 or TRBV12-4 with TRBJ2-2; without DNA, the TCRdb call of TRBD1 cannot be checked. The CDR3 contains 15 residues. CDR3 in amino acids: CASSPIRDRTGELFF.

This sequence joins TRBV7-9 and TRBJ2-7; lacking DNA, the TRBD1 call made by TCRdb goes unchecked. CDR3 length: 16 residues. CDR1 and CDR2 from the germline V gene are SEHNR and FQNEAQ (reference sequence). The CDR3 sequence: CASSPSYRDITYEQYF. Together with reference TRBV7-9 and TRBJ2-7, the CDR3 gives the full variable domain: DTGVSQNPRHKITKRGQNVTFRCDPISEHNRLYWYRQTLGQGPEFLTYFQNEAQLEKSRLLSDRFSAERPKGSFSTLEIQRTEQGDSAMYLCASSPSYRDITYEQYFGPGTRLTVT.

The chain employs TRBV12-3 or TRBV12-4 and TRBJ2-5; TCRdb calls TRBD2, which cannot be checked without DNA. The CDR3 is made up of 13 amino acids. The CDR3 is CASSILAGETQYF.

The rearrangement links TRBV20-1 to TRBJ2-1. This CDR3 has 13 residues. Germline assignment: CDR1 DFQATT and CDR2 SNEGSKA (reference sequence). CDR3 sequence: CSVVDGANNEQFF.

The chain has TRBV19 and TRBJ1-1. The CDR3 contains 15 residues. The germline CDR1 and CDR2 sequences are LNHDA and SQIVND (reference sequence). CDR3 sequence: CASSKGEGLNTEAFF. The whole variable domain, remainder taken from reference TRBV19 and TRBJ1-1, is DGGITQSPKYLFRKEGQNVTLSCEQNLNHDAMYWYRQDPGQGLRLIYYSQIVNDFQKGDIAEGYSVSREKKESFPLTVTSAQKNPTAFYLCASSKGEGLNTEAFFGQGTRLTVV.

The chain combines TRBV7-8 with TRBJ2-3. CDR3 length: 16 amino acids. Germline loops: CDR1 SGHVS, CDR2 FQNEAQ. The CDR3 here is CASSLEEATRPDTQYF. Based on the CDR3 plus reference TRBV7-8 and TRBJ2-3, the full variable domain is GAGVSQSPRYKVAKRGQDVALRCDPISGHVSLFWYQQALGQGPEFLTYFQNEAQLDKSGLPSDRFFAERPEGSVSTLKIQRTQQEDSAVYLCASSLEEATRPDTQYFGPGTRLTVL.

This chain's CDR3 is CASSYSNAPRGGNEQFF. The chain joins TRBV6-6 to TRBJ2-1; TCRdb's assignment of TRBD1 cannot be checked, as there is no DNA. Germline V CDR1 and CDR2: MNHNY, SVGAGI (reference sequence). The CDR3 spans 17 residues.

The chain recombines TRBV7-9 with TRBJ1-2. The germline CDR1 and CDR2 sequences are SEHNR and FQNEAQ (reference sequence). The CDR3 loop spans 13 amino acids. The CDR3 sequence: CASTPDGFYGYTF. The full variable domain, completed using reference TRBV7-9 and TRBJ1-2, is DTGVSQNPRHKITKRGQNVTFRCDPISEHNRLYWYRQTLGQGPEFLTYFQNEAQLEKSRLLSDRFSAERPKGSFSTLEIQRTEQGDSAMYLCASTPDGFYGYTFGSGTRLTVV.

The V call is TRBV19, the J call TRBJ2-7; TCRdb gives TRBD1 as the D gene, but with no DNA this cannot be confirmed. Germline-derived CDR1 and CDR2 are LNHDA and SQIVND (reference sequence). This CDR3 comprises 15 residues. CDR3 residues: CASRLTGTGAYEQYF.

The J gene is TRBJ2-1, the V gene TRBV29-1; the TRBD1 assignment by TCRdb is unverifiable without DNA. This CDR3 contains 17 residues. Germline-derived CDR1 and CDR2 are SQVTM and ANQGSEA. The CDR3 is CSVVGESGASSYNEQFF.

The chain links TRBV20-1 to TRBJ2-7; with no DNA, the TCRdb D assignment of TRBD1 cannot be verified. The germline V gene has CDR1 DFQATT and CDR2 SNEGSKA (reference sequence). The CDR3 runs 12 residues. The CDR3 region is CSGRTGGYEQYF.

This sequence joins TRBV5-6 and TRBJ2-7; TCRdb's assignment of TRBD2 cannot be checked, as there is no DNA. The CDR3 contains 14 residues. CDR1 and CDR2 (germline): SGHDT, YYEEEE. The CDR3 sequence is CASSLTPSGTEQYF.

The V and J genes are TRBV2 and TRBJ2-1; as DNA is missing, the TRBD2 call by TCRdb cannot be tested. This CDR3 spans 15 amino acids. The germline gives CDR1 SNHLY, CDR2 FYNNEI. This CDR3 reads CASSDGLAVNNEQFF. Full variable domain (missing parts from reference TRBV2 and TRBJ2-1): EPEVTQTPSHQVTQMGQEVILRCVPISNHLYFYWYRQILGQKVEFLVSFYNNEISEKSEIFDDQFSVERPDGSNFTLKIRSTKLEDSAMYFCASSDGLAVNNEQFFGPGTRLTVL.

The chain uses TRBV3-1 and TRBJ2-3; the D gene TCRdb calls, TRBD2, cannot be checked with no DNA. Germline V gene lookup returns CDR1 LGHDT and CDR2 YNNKEL (reference sequence). This CDR3 comprises 16 residues. This CDR3 is CASSPNSGSRIYTQYF.

The rearrangement uses TRBV15 and TRBJ2-7; TCRdb outputs TRBD2, but without DNA this stays unchecked. Germline CDR1 and CDR2: LNHNV and YYDKDF (reference sequence). There are 15 residues in the CDR3. The chain's CDR3 is CATSRGAGPTYEQYF.

The rearrangement joins TRBV7-9 to TRBJ2-5; TCRdb's D call, TRBD1, is unchecked because there is no DNA. The CDR3 extends over 14 amino acids. Germline CDR1 reads SEHNR; CDR2 reads FQNEAQ (reference sequence). Here the CDR3 reads CASSLVGGKETQYF.

The chain uses TRBV15 and TRBJ2-2. The CDR3 length is 13 residues. CDR1 and CDR2 from the germline V gene are LNHNV and YYDKDF (reference sequence). This CDR3 is CATGAGNTGELFF.

The chain has TRBV7-9 and TRBJ2-3; absent DNA, TCRdb's TRBD1 call cannot be checked. This CDR3 has 13 amino acids. Per the germline V gene, CDR1 is SEHNR and CDR2 is FQNEAQ (reference sequence). Here the CDR3 reads CASTMSRVDTQYF.

The chain has TRBV7-9 and TRBJ2-7. CDR3 length: 13 residues. CDR1 is SEHNR, CDR2 FQNEAQ, per germline (reference sequence). The CDR3 loop is CASSPTETYEQYF.

This rearrangement joins TRBV20-1 to TRBJ2-7. The CDR3 has 13 amino acids. Germline lookup yields CDR1 DFQATT and CDR2 SNEGSKA (reference sequence). The CDR3 here is CSANEDRSYEQYF.

This chain uses TRBV20-1 with TRBJ2-5; the TCRdb D gene call, TRBD2, has no DNA to confirm it. The CDR3 is 13 amino acids. Germline CDR1 and CDR2: DFQATT and SNEGSKA (reference sequence). This chain's CDR3 is CSARDGGVETQYF.

The CDR3 protein is CASNMALTYEQCF. This sequence joins TRBV28 and TRBJ2-7; TCRdb's D call, TRBD2, is unchecked because there is no DNA. Germline values: CDR1 MDHEN, CDR2 SYDVKM. The CDR3 has 13 residues.

CDR3: CASSQDIAAGVGETQYF. The chain employs TRBV14 and TRBJ2-5; checking the TCRdb D call of TRBD2 is not possible without DNA. This CDR3 contains 17 residues. Per the germline V gene, CDR1 is SGHDN and CDR2 is FVKESK.

The V and J genes are TRBV29-1 and TRBJ2-3; TCRdb indicates TRBD2, and absent DNA this call remains unverified. This CDR3 has 13 residues. In germline, CDR1 is SQVTM, CDR2 ANQGSEA. This chain's CDR3 is CSVEASGGDTQYF.

The chain is built from TRBV5-1 and TRBJ1-1; without DNA, the TCRdb call of TRBD1 cannot be checked. Germline V gene sequence: CDR1 SGHRS, CDR2 YFSETQ. This CDR3 comprises 16 residues. The CDR3 is CASSLVGGHPNTEAFF.

This chain joins TRBV13 and TRBJ2-3. CDR1 and CDR2 (germline): PRHDT, FYEKMQ (reference sequence). The CDR3 has 13 amino acids. The chain's CDR3 is CASSSGEVDTQYF.

The chain couples TRBV9 to TRBJ2-3; there is no DNA to check the TCRdb D call of TRBD1. Germline CDR1 and CDR2: SGDLS and YYNGEE. CDR3 length: 15 amino acids. The CDR3 loop is CASSARDRGADTQYF. The full variable domain, in which reference TRBV9 and TRBJ2-3 provide the parts outside the CDR3, is DSGVTQTPKHLITATGQRVTLRCSPRSGDLSVYWYQQSLDQGLQFLIQYYNGEERAKGNILERFSAQQFPDLHSELNLSSLELGDSALYFCASSARDRGADTQYFGPGTRLTVL.

The chain carries TRBV15 and TRBJ2-5; absent DNA, TCRdb's TRBD2 call cannot be checked. CDR1 LNHNV and CDR2 YYDKDF come from the germline V gene (reference sequence). This CDR3 comprises 15 residues. CDR3 loop: CATSRGRETEETQYF.